This TCR beta chain was profiled in a study of T cells in Graves' hyperthyroidism and ophthalmopathy. Across 18 months, stable Graves' hyperthyroidism was marked by no progression to ophthalmopathy. Amplified TCR beta CDR3 regions came from RNA transcripts. The TCR CDR3 first-round RT-PCR relied on the HTBI primer set. TCRdb reanalysed the multiplex PCR reads using MiXCR and keeps one entry per CDR3 protein. The table shows hundreds of thousands of distinct CDR3 sequences, with around 15% occurring only once. Per germline, CDR1 SNHLY and CDR2 FYNNEI. V shed 5 bases and J 2 bases; nucleotides not matched to a gene: 11. The CDR3 has 16 amino acids.

Sequenced sample: blood. The sequence was obtained from a woman aged 18-35 years with Graves' hyperthyroidism. The chain recombines TRBV2 with TRBJ2-7; 8 nucleotides align to TRBD1. The CDR3 DNA reads TGTGCCAGCAGTCCTGAGGACAGGGAACCCCCCTACGAGCAGTACTTC. Translated: CASSPEDREPPYEQYF.